The 32 T cell receptor beta chains given below trace back to one sample, sequenced in a study of cytomegalovirus exposure and HLA in healthy donors. Primers: 60 Vbeta forward and 13 Jbeta reverse. Only in-frame clones appear in the TCRdb table, and some are missing; sequencing was by immunoSEQ multiplex PCR. The profile shows 200,000 to 250,000 clones, around 85% of them singletons. The source material was PBMCs. These receptors were obtained from a human donor in good health.

The chain employs TRBV6-6 and TRBJ1-1; unclear D gene. The V end lost 0 bases, the J end lost 10 bases, and 15 bases lay between the germline ends. Looked up from germline, CDR1 is MNHNY and CDR2 is SVGAGI (reference sequence). The length of the CDR3 is 14 residues. CDR3 DNA sequence: TGTGCCAGCAGTTACTCGTACGAGGGAGGCCGAGCTTTCTTT. It translates to CASSYSYEGGRAFF.

The rearrangement uses TRBV27 and TRBJ2-3; TRBD2 aligns across 9 bases. The junction had 6 bases not matched to a gene; V was cut back by 4 bases and J by 1 base. The CDR3 consists of 16 residues. CDR1 is MNHEY, CDR2 SMNVEV, per germline (reference sequence). As DNA, the CDR3 is TGTGCCAGCAGTTCATCCTGGACTAGCGGCACAGATACGCAGTATTTT. Protein sequence: CASSSSWTSGTDTQYF.

This clone was counted between two and nine times. This chain joins TRBV21-1 and TRBJ1-1. TRBV21-1 is a documented pseudogene. The CDR3 loop spans 17 amino acids. CDR3 region: CASSKPHPGLQYTEAFF. The CDR3 coding sequence is TGTGCCAGCAGCAAACCCCATCCGGGACTCCAATACACTGAAGCTTTCTTT.

This clone has just a few counts. The rearrangement joins TRBV7-9 to TRBJ2-2; 10 nucleotides align to TRBD2. The CDR3 contains 16 residues. The germline V gene encodes CDR1 SEHNR and CDR2 FQNEAQ (reference sequence). With V trimmed by 5 bases and J by 3 bases, 6 bases remained unmatched. The chain's CDR3 is CASSTPSGSHTGELFF. CDR3 nucleotide sequence: TGTGCCAGCAGCACCCCTAGCGGGAGCCACACCGGGGAGCTGTTTTTT.

J is TRBJ1-2 and V is TRBV5-8; 7 nucleotides line up with TRBD1. Per germline, CDR1 SGHTS and CDR2 YDEGEE. There are 13 residues in the CDR3. The V and J ends lost 3 bases and 8 bases, in that order; junction bases with no gene match: 7. Here the CDR3 reads CASSWNRGGGYTF. The CDR3 DNA sequence: TGTGCCAGCAGCTGGAACAGGGGCGGCGGCTACACCTTC.

The chain joins TRBV5-1 to TRBJ1-1; possibly TRBD1 for D (6 bases). Trimming stripped 0 bases from V and 1 base from J, with 19 bases between. The CDR3 contains 18 residues. In germline, CDR1 is SGHRS, CDR2 YFSETQ. CDR3 region: CASSLVFVPGVENTEAFF. For the CDR3, the DNA is TGCGCCAGCAGCTTGGTATTCGTACCAGGGGTAGAGAACACTGAAGCTTTCTTT.

The gene calls are TRBV27 and TRBJ1-5; TRBD1 is a possible D gene (5 bases). The CDR3 covers 15 residues. Germline CDR1 is MNHEY and CDR2 is SMNVEV (reference sequence). The V end was cut by 2 bases, the J end by 7 bases, with 15 bases between. CDR3 bases: TGTGCCAGCAGTTTACGCAGGGAGGCGTACCAGCCCCAGCATTTT. This translates into CASSLRREAYQPQHF.

This chain uses TRBV4-1 with TRBJ2-7; 12 positions match TRBD2. Trimming took 4 bases from V and 1 from J; bases not matched to a gene: 11. Germline-derived CDR1 and CDR2 are MGHRA and YSYEKL. CDR3 length equals 18 residues. The CDR3 region has the DNA TGCGCCAGCAGCCCGGGACGGACTAGCGGGACTTATTCCTACGAGCAGTACTTC. Amino acid sequence: CASSPGRTSGTYSYEQYF.

This clone was observed a single time. The genes are TRBV28 and TRBJ2-5; the match to TRBD2 covers 9 bases. Germline V CDR1 and CDR2: MDHEN, SYDVKM. The CDR3 has 18 amino acids. The V and J ends lost 6 bases and 2 bases, in that order; junction bases with no gene match: 16. For the CDR3, the DNA is TGTGCCAGCAGAATCAGGGGATTAACTAGCGGGCAACAAGAGACCCAGTACTTC. It yields the protein CASRIRGLTSGQQETQYF.

CDR3 residues: CASSARTGGEQYF. The DNA for the CDR3 is TGCGCCAGCAGCGCCCGGACAGGGGGCGAGCAGTACTTC. The chain recombines TRBV5-1 with TRBJ2-7; TRBD1 agrees at 10 bases. V dropped 4 bases and J dropped 6; count of bases not matched to a gene: 4. Germline V gene data show CDR1 as SGHRS and CDR2 as YFSETQ. The CDR3 is made up of 13 amino acids.

The V gene is TRBV2, the J gene TRBJ2-1; no definite D call. The CDR3 contains 14 residues. The V gene's germline CDR1 is SNHLY and CDR2 FYNNEI. Trimming pared 1 base from V and 4 bases from J, leaving 8 bases between. The DNA of the CDR3 is TGTGCCAGCAGTGAAGAGACTGGTTACAATGAGCAGTTCTTC. This codes for CASSEETGYNEQFF. The full variable domain, its missing parts supplied by reference TRBV2 and TRBJ2-1, is EPEVTQTPSHQVTQMGQEVILRCVPISNHLYFYWYRQILGQKVEFLVSFYNNEISEKSEIFDDQFSVERPDGSNFTLKIRSTKLEDSAMYFCASSEETGYNEQFFGPGTRLTVL.

Only one count was recorded for this clone. This rearrangement joins TRBV28 to TRBJ1-1; TRBD1 matches 8 bases. This CDR3 contains 16 residues. Germline assignment: CDR1 MDHEN and CDR2 SYDVKM. Trimming at V came to 6 bases and at J to 5 bases, leaving 14 bases not matched to a gene. For the CDR3, the DNA is TGTGCCAGCAGGCCGGTCGGACAGGGATCGGGGACTGAAGCTTTCTTT. This encodes CASRPVGQGSGTEAFF.

The CDR3 region is CASSVSGRSVEQFF. The CDR3 DNA reads as TGTGCCAGCAGTGTTAGCGGGAGGTCTGTAGAGCAGTTCTTC. This chain joins TRBV6-4 and TRBJ2-1, with TRBD2 matching over 10 bases. The V gene end was trimmed by 4 bases and the J gene end by 10 bases; junction bases not matched to a gene: 7. The CDR3 totals 14 residues. Germline CDR1 and CDR2: MRHNA and SNTAGT.

V is TRBV14 and J is TRBJ2-7, with D perhaps matching TRBD1 (6 bases). The CDR3 extends over 18 amino acids. The germline gives CDR1 SGHDN, CDR2 FVKESK. V was pared by 2 bases and J by 0 bases, with 20 bases between. The CDR3 DNA follows: TGTGCCAGCAGCCAACGGCTCAATTTAGGGGGATTCTCCTACGAGCAGTACTTC. It encodes CASSQRLNLGGFSYEQYF.

This chain connects TRBV7-8 to TRBJ2-7, with TRBD2 identical over 14 bases. The CDR3 spans 16 residues. After removal of 4 bases from V and 3 bases from J, the junction contained 5 bases not matched to a gene. Germline V CDR1 and CDR2: SGHVS, FQNEAQ. CDR3: CASSSGTSGSFYEQYF. The CDR3 coding sequence is TGTGCCAGCAGCTCGGGGACTAGCGGGAGCTTCTACGAGCAGTACTTC.

This clone came up once. The chain links TRBV11-3 to TRBJ2-3; TRBD2 might be the D (7 bases). Trimming removed 3 bases from V and 0 bases from J, with 10 bases in between. CDR3 length: 15 residues. Germline-derived CDR1 and CDR2 are SGHNT and YENEEA. The DNA for the CDR3 is TGTGCCAGCAGCTTGGGGGGGCGAAGCACAGATACGCAGTATTTT. Translating gives CASSLGGRSTDTQYF.

The chain links TRBV2 to TRBJ1-5; tentative D call: TRBD1 (6 bases). The CDR3 totals 16 residues. V was pared by 5 bases and J by 4 bases, with 18 bases between. CDR1 and CDR2 from the germline V gene are SNHLY and FYNNEI. CDR3 residues: CASSWTVRTLNQPQHF. CDR3 nucleotide sequence: TGTGCCAGCAGTTGGACAGTAAGAACTTTGAATCAGCCCCAGCATTTT.

The genes are TRBV21-1 and TRBJ1-4; the D segment call TRBD1 is taken from the table without a DNA check. TRBV21-1 is tagged as a pseudogene. This CDR3 has 16 residues. The CDR3 DNA sequence: TGTGCCAGCAGCAAAGTACAGGGGGCGCTTTGTGAAAAACTGTTTTTT. Protein product: CASSKVQGALCEKLFF.

This sequence joins TRBV28 and TRBJ2-5; the D gene is possibly TRBD2 (6 bases). The CDR3 is 13 amino acids. Germline V gene data show CDR1 as MDHEN and CDR2 as SYDVKM. Trimming shortened V by 6 bases and J by 2 bases, and 10 bases separated the two germline ends. In DNA form, the CDR3 reads TGTGCCAGCAGCCGACTAGAACAAGAGACCCAGTACTTC. Its translation is CASSRLEQETQYF.

This rearrangement joins TRBV28 to TRBJ2-7; D might be TRBD1 (6 bases). Germline values: CDR1 MDHEN, CDR2 SYDVKM. There are 14 residues in the CDR3. V lost 5 bases, J lost 5 bases, and 16 bases lay in between. This chain's CDR3 is CASSPSGQINEQYF. The CDR3 coding sequence is TGTGCCAGCAGTCCCAGCGGACAGATCAACGAGCAGTACTTC.

This clone occurred a few times. The CDR3 DNA follows: TGTGCCAGCAGCCCCGAGACAGGCGCACCATCCTACAATGAGCAGTTCTTC. Protein product: CASSPETGAPSYNEQFF. The genes are TRBV7-9 and TRBJ2-1, with a possible D match to TRBD1 (6 bases). This CDR3 is built from 17 residues. Germline CDR1 and CDR2: SEHNR and FQNEAQ (reference sequence). V lost 5 bases to trimming and J lost 1 base, with 18 bases between them.

The table lists this clone with a count of one. The chain links TRBV7-9 to TRBJ1-4; tentatively, D is TRBD1 (5 bases). The CDR3 sequence is 15 residues long. The germline V gene has CDR1 SEHNR and CDR2 FQNEAQ (reference sequence). The ends were cut back, 2 bases at V and 5 bases at J, with 12 bases in the middle. CDR3 sequence (DNA): TGTGCCAGCAGCTTAAAAGGGGCGCCCAATGAAAAACTGTTTTTT. It yields the protein CASSLKGAPNEKLFF.

The chain recombines TRBV18 with TRBJ1-4; maybe TRBD1 (6 bases). The CDR3 has 15 residues. Trimming pared 3 bases from V and 4 bases from J, leaving 12 bases between. Germline assignment: CDR1 KGHSH and CDR2 LQKENI. This CDR3 is CASSPRTVNNEKLFF. The DNA of the CDR3 is TGTGCCAGCTCACCCCGGACAGTTAATAATGAAAAACTGTTTTTT.

V usage is TRBV7-8 and J usage is TRBJ2-7; D is perhaps TRBD1 (6 bases). Germline V gives CDR1 SGHVS, CDR2 FQNEAQ. V was cut by 2 bases and J by 2 bases, with 13 bases left in between. The CDR3 extends over 15 amino acids. The CDR3 protein is CASSLLIQGTYEQYF. CDR3 DNA: TGTGCCAGCAGCTTACTTATTCAGGGGACCTACGAGCAGTACTTC.

This clone was observed many times. The chain employs TRBV14 and TRBJ2-7; the D gene is possibly TRBD2 (6 bases). V lost 1 base to trimming and J lost 0 bases, with 10 bases between them. CDR1 and CDR2 from the germline V gene are SGHDN and FVKESK. This CDR3 is 15 amino acids long. DNA for the CDR3: TGTGCCAGCAGCCAAGCCGGCGGGATCTCCTACGAGCAGTACTTC. Amino acids: CASSQAGGISYEQYF.

The chain links TRBV9 to TRBJ2-3; D may be TRBD2 (6 bases). The length of the CDR3 is 16 residues. Germline lookup yields CDR1 SGDLS and CDR2 YYNGEE. Trimming removed 0 bases from V and 2 bases from J, with 13 bases in between. The CDR3 sequence is CASSVGLAETTDTQYF. CDR3 DNA: TGTGCCAGCAGCGTAGGGTTAGCGGAAACCACAGATACGCAGTATTTT.

This chain joins TRBV11-2 and TRBJ2-7; the D is unclear. Trimming pared 1 base from V and 5 bases from J, leaving 12 bases between. The germline V gene encodes CDR1 SGHAT and CDR2 FQNNGV. This CDR3 region has 14 residues. This CDR3 reads CASSLVASLDEQYF. In DNA form, the CDR3 reads TGTGCCAGCAGCTTAGTAGCCTCCCTAGACGAGCAGTACTTC.

The chain couples TRBV6-4 to TRBJ2-2, with D possibly being TRBD1 (6 bases). The V and J ends lost 3 bases and 6 bases respectively, with 17 bases between them. Germline V gene lookup returns CDR1 MRHNA and CDR2 SNTAGT. This CDR3 has 16 amino acids. This CDR3 is CASSEATIEGAGELFF. CDR3 DNA: TGTGCCAGCAGTGAGGCGACCATAGAGGGGGCCGGGGAGCTGTTTTTT.

This rearrangement joins TRBV29-1 to TRBJ1-2; 11 bases are shared with TRBD1. In germline, CDR1 is SQVTM, CDR2 ANQGSEA. The CDR3 sequence is 12 residues long. V lost 6 bases to trimming and J lost 7 bases; unmatched junction nucleotides: 4. CDR3 residues: CSVGQGAFGYTF. In nucleotides, the CDR3 is TGCAGCGTAGGACAGGGGGCCTTTGGCTACACCTTC.

The chain recombines TRBV30 with TRBJ2-7; perhaps TRBD2 as D (5 bases). CDR1 and CDR2 from the germline V gene are GTSNPN and SVGIG (reference sequence). CDR3 length: 13 amino acids. The V end was cut by 4 bases, the J end by 5 bases, with 15 bases between. The CDR3, as DNA: TGTGCCTGGAACTCGCGGGTTGGCAACGAGCAGTACTTC. This gives the protein CAWNSRVGNEQYF.

This clone was seen a single time. The rearrangement uses TRBV27 and TRBJ1-1; 7 positions match TRBD1. This CDR3 has 14 amino acids. Germline trimming cut 3 bases from V and 5 bases from J; bases unmatched to any gene: 6. Germline CDR1 is MNHEY and CDR2 is SMNVEV (reference sequence). The CDR3 DNA follows: TGTGCCAGCAGTTTGTACAGGGGCGTGACTGAAGCTTTCTTT. Amino acid sequence: CASSLYRGVTEAFF.

This clone came up a few times. The chain has TRBV10-2 and TRBJ2-3; the D is unclear. This CDR3 is built from 12 residues. Trimming took 2 bases from V and 6 from J, leaving 6 bases between them. Germline-derived CDR1 and CDR2 are WSHSY and SAAADI. CDR3 region: CASSEQADTQYF. The DNA of the CDR3 is TGCGCCAGCAGTGAGCAGGCGGATACGCAGTATTTT.